This T cell receptor beta chain was recorded in a study of CD8 T cells in ankylosing spondylitis. General study findings and limits: Significant enrichment of disease-linked clones was reportedly seen in matched ankylosing spondylitis synovial fluid.

TCRdb called the 5' RACE reads again in MiXCR, with one record for every CDR3 protein. In the table there are under 250,000 distinct CDR3 sequences, roughly 32% of which are singletons. Germline assignment: CDR1 DFQATT and CDR2 SNEGSKA (reference sequence). Trimming at V came to 3 bases and at J to 4 bases, leaving 6 bases not matched to a gene. The CDR3 spans 15 residues. This clonotype was detected only a few times. The target antigen is unknown. The sequenced material came from blood, either unsorted or a sorted T cell fraction (not recorded which). The chain uses TRBV20-1 and TRBJ2-2; TRBD1 matches at 9 bases. The sequence derives from a male donor with ankylosing spondylitis or in good health (not recorded which). CDR3 bases: TGCAGTGCTAGCAAACAGGGGGCAGGCACCGGGGAGCTGTTTTTT. This translates into CSASKQGAGTGELFF.